A selection of T cell receptor beta chains follows, all from one sample in a study of patients and donors after allogeneic stem cell transplantation. TCRdb itself ran the RT-PCR reads through MiXCR, one entry per CDR3 protein. The sample includes 150,000 to 250,000 distinct CDR3 sequences, about 40% seen only once; the top ten take about 35%. The sample taken for sequencing was blood, either unsorted or a sorted T cell fraction (not recorded which). The receptors originated from a human donor who was either an allogeneic HSCT recipient or a stem cell or donor lymphocyte infusion donor (not recorded which). It is not recorded whose cells these are; they may come from a transplant donor. CDR3s include the opening cysteine and the closing phenylalanine or tryptophan. Each record gives: D gene, J gene, clone size, V gene, CDR3 protein, CDR3 DNA. A D gene is named only where the DNA matches it firmly. The size field is filled for only some rows; it gives once, few, many or a size class.

-,TRBJ2-1,once,TRBV27,CASISYNEQFF,TGTGCCAGCATCTCCTACAATGAGCAGTTCTTC
-,TRBJ2-7,few,TRBV4-3,CASSHQFPNSYEQYF,TGCGCCAGCAGCCACCAATTCCCTAACTCCTACGAGCAGTACTTC
-,TRBJ1-6,few,TRBV7-2,CASRDRGGWTYNSPLHF,TGTGCCAGCAGGGATAGGGGGGGCTGGACCTATAATTCACCCCTCCACTTT
TRBD2,TRBJ2-2,many,TRBV5-1,CASSLSGRNTGELFF,TGCGCCAGCAGCTTGAGCGGGAGGAACACCGGGGAGCTGTTTTTT
-,TRBJ2-7,-,TRBV27,CASSLFISYEQYF,TGTGCCAGCAGTTTATTTATCTCCTACGAGCAGTACTTC
-,TRBJ1-5,-,TRBV12-3/TRBV12-4,CASKGAANQPQHF,TGTGCCAGCAAAGGGGCGGCCAATCAGCCCCAGCATTTT
TRBD2,TRBJ2-1,few,TRBV5-6,CASSPELAGGPLGNEQFF,TGTGCCAGCAGCCCTGAACTAGCGGGAGGCCCCCTTGGGAATGAGCAGTTCTTC
TRBD1,TRBJ2-7,-,TRBV12-3/TRBV12-4,CASSQGEGPYDQYF,TGTGCCAGCAGCCAGGGGGAAGGACCCTACGATCAGTACTTC
-,TRBJ2-3,-,TRBV7-2,CASSSVLTGYTQYF,TGTGCCAGCAGCTCCGTCTTGACCGGGTATACGCAGTATTTT
-,TRBJ2-7,few,TRBV13,CASSSEGARNEQYF,TGTGCCAGCAGCTCGGAGGGGGCGCGGAACGAGCAGTACTTC